These 32 T cell receptor beta chains originate from one sample sequenced in a study of early T cells in non-severe SARS-CoV-2 infection. In TCRdb, the 5' RACE reads were re-called with MiXCR into one record per CDR3 protein. The sample gives about 38,000 distinct CDR3 sequences, 6% to 7.5% of which show up once; roughly a quarter is in the top ten. Sample: whole blood, taken at baseline. All receptors come from an adult who was a healthcare worker with PCR-confirmed SARS-CoV-2 infection or an uninfected control (not recorded which).

This clonotype was counted ten times or more. The genes are TRBV28 and TRBJ2-2; 9 nucleotides align to TRBD1. CDR1 is MDHEN and CDR2 is SYDVKM in the germline V gene. The CDR3 is 15 amino acids. Trimming removed 5 bases from V and 8 bases from J; junction bases left unmatched: 9. As DNA, the CDR3 is TGTGCCAGCAGTCGTACAGGGGGCCATCTTGGGGAGCTGTTTTTT. Translation: CASSRTGGHLGELFF.

This clonotype was seen many times. The chain combines TRBV20-1 with TRBJ2-3, with unresolved D. The CDR3 runs 16 residues. Germline V gene lookup returns CDR1 DFQATT and CDR2 SNEGSKA (reference sequence). V was shortened by 3 bases and J by 0 bases, with 16 bases between the two germline ends. CDR3 residues: CSASPHDGRSTDTQYF. CDR3 sequence (DNA): TGCAGTGCTAGCCCCCATGACGGACGGAGCACAGATACGCAGTATTTT.

As for this clonotype: The germline gene is not matched at one end of the junction; a read error may be the cause. This chain uses TRBV18 with TRBJ1-3, with unresolved D. Germline lookup yields CDR1 KGHSH and CDR2 LQKENI. The CDR3 extends over 14 amino acids. CDR3 protein: CASSPQESENTIYF. The DNA of the CDR3 is TGTGCCAGCTCACCTCAAGAATCTGAAAACACCATATATTTT.

This clonotype was observed a few times. The V and J genes are TRBV5-5 and TRBJ2-5, with 12 bases identical to TRBD2. The J segment lost 5 bases and the V segment lost 0 bases, leaving 8 bases of the junction unmatched. The germline V gene encodes CDR1 SGHKS and CDR2 YYEKEE (reference sequence). The CDR3 extends over 17 amino acids. The chain's CDR3 is CASSLGLAGGFPETQYF. The CDR3 coding sequence is TGTGCCAGCAGCTTGGGCCTAGCGGGAGGGTTCCCGGAGACCCAGTACTTC.

This clonotype was recorded a few times. The genes are TRBV5-1 and TRBJ2-3, with D uncertain. Trimming shortened V by 4 bases and J by 2 bases, and 11 bases separated the two germline ends. The CDR3 sequence is 14 residues long. Germline V gene data show CDR1 as SGHRS and CDR2 as YFSETQ. DNA of the CDR3: TGCGCCAGCAGCCGCTTAGTTTTCACAGATACGCAGTATTTT. As protein: CASSRLVFTDTQYF.

The table lists this clonotype with many counts. The chain recombines TRBV18 with TRBJ2-5, with 8 positions matching TRBD2. Unmatched junction bases numbered 8, after V lost 5 bases and J lost 3 bases. Looked up from germline, CDR1 is KGHSH and CDR2 is LQKENI. The CDR3 runs 15 residues. CDR3 coding DNA: TGTGCCAGCTCAGATCCGGGACTAGGAGAAGAGACCCAGTACTTC. This codes for CASSDPGLGEETQYF.

J is TRBJ2-7 and V is TRBV10-1; D is undetermined. The V end lost 6 bases, the J end lost 1 base, and 13 bases lay between the germline ends. Germline V CDR1 and CDR2: WNHNN, SYGVQD (reference sequence). The CDR3 runs to 14 residues. For the CDR3, the DNA is TGCGCCAGCAGGGCAAAGACAAATTCCTACGAGCAGTACTTC. Protein sequence: CASRAKTNSYEQYF.

V gene TRBV5-3 combines with J gene TRBJ1-1; D gene unclear. TRBV5-3 is annotated as an ORF whose role is uncertain. This CDR3 has 13 residues. V was shortened by 3 bases and J by 4 bases, with 10 bases between the two germline ends. In DNA, the CDR3 is TGTGCCAGAAGCTCGCCGATATGCACTGAAGCTTTCTTT. It specifies CARSSPICTEAFF.

This clonotype appeared many times. This chain joins TRBV30 and TRBJ2-5, with 11 bases identical to TRBD2. CDR3 length equals 14 residues. From germline, CDR1 is GTSNPN and CDR2 SVGIG (reference sequence). V shed 3 bases and J 5 bases; nucleotides not matched to a gene: 5. CDR3 nucleotide sequence: TGTGCCTGGAGGACTAGCGGGGCCACGGAGACCCAGTACTTC. This codes for CAWRTSGATETQYF.

This clonotype was seen at least ten times. The rearrangement links TRBV24-1 to TRBJ2-2; no clear D gene. Trimming removed 10 bases at V and 0 bases at J, with 8 bases between. The CDR3 has 13 residues. The V gene's germline CDR1 is KGHDR and CDR2 SFDVKD. The CDR3 sequence: CATQFTNTGELFF. CDR3 in DNA: TGTGCCACGCAGTTTACGAACACCGGGGAGCTGTTTTTT.

V gene TRBV7-8 combines with J gene TRBJ1-1; the match to TRBD1 covers 7 bases. The CDR3 totals 13 residues. The germline V gene has CDR1 SGHVS and CDR2 FQNEAQ. J gave up 4 bases and V 6 bases, and 5 bases lay outside the gene matches. The CDR3 bases are TGTGCCAGCAGTCGCGACAGGGCCACTGAAGCTTTCTTT. Translating gives CASSRDRATEAFF.

This clonotype occurred many times. The chain uses TRBV7-2 and TRBJ1-5, with 8 bases matching TRBD1. Losses at the gene ends were 9 bases for V and 6 bases for J; bases not matched to a gene: 7. This CDR3 region has 13 residues. Germline-derived CDR1 and CDR2 are SGHTA and FQGNSA. The CDR3 protein is CARTWTGRQPQHF. The CDR3 region has the DNA TGTGCCAGAACTTGGACAGGGCGTCAGCCCCAGCATTTT.

This clonotype was detected many times. The V gene is TRBV9, the J gene TRBJ1-3, with 8 bases identical to TRBD1. The CDR3 runs to 15 residues. From germline, CDR1 is SGDLS and CDR2 YYNGEE. Losses at the gene ends were 0 bases for V and 6 bases for J; bases not matched to a gene: 5. CDR3 amino acids: CASSVGQGPENTIYF. The DNA of the CDR3 is TGTGCCAGCAGCGTAGGACAGGGGCCTGAAAACACCATATATTTT.

This clonotype was counted many times. The chain links TRBV4-3 to TRBJ2-7; unclear D gene. Germline V CDR1 and CDR2: LGHNA, YSLEER. CDR3 length equals 13 residues. Trimming left V 0 bases short and J 7 bases short, with 10 bases between. CDR3 residues: CASSQETPREQYF. DNA of the CDR3: TGCGCCAGCAGCCAAGAGACTCCGCGGGAGCAGTACTTC.

The CDR3 spells CASSPPVGSTENEQFF. For the CDR3, the DNA is TGTGCCAGCAGCCCCCCGGTGGGTAGTACAGAGAATGAGCAGTTCTTC. V gene TRBV7-9 combines with J gene TRBJ2-1; D not certain. CDR1 is SEHNR, CDR2 FQNEAQ, per germline (reference sequence). CDR3 length equals 16 residues. The V end was cut by 5 bases, the J end by 7 bases, with 21 bases between.

This clonotype has just a few counts. The CDR3 here is CASSYRKGQDNYGYTF. In DNA, the CDR3 is TGTGCCAGCAGTTACCGTAAGGGACAAGATAACTATGGCTACACCTTC. The rearrangement joins TRBV6-2 or TRBV6-3 to TRBJ1-2; TRBD1 is a possible D gene (6 bases). The V end was cut by 2 bases, the J end by 1 base, with 14 bases between. The V gene's germline CDR1 is MNHEY and CDR2 SVGEGT. The CDR3 runs to 16 residues.

This clonotype has a handful of counts. V usage is TRBV13 and J usage is TRBJ1-2; 8 bases are shared with TRBD1. V was clipped by 4 bases and J by 2 bases; unmatched bases: 9. This CDR3 contains 16 residues. Looked up from germline, CDR1 is PRHDT and CDR2 is FYEKMQ (reference sequence). CDR3 amino acids: CASSYPDRGPNYGYTF. The CDR3 region has the DNA TGTGCCAGCAGCTACCCCGACAGGGGCCCGAACTATGGCTACACCTTC. The full variable domain, in which reference TRBV13 and TRBJ1-2 provide the parts outside the CDR3, is AAGVIQSPRHLIKEKRETATLKCYPIPRHDTVYWYQQGPGQDPQFLISFYEKMQSDKGSIPDRFSAQQFSDYHSELNMSSLELGDSALYFCASSYPDRGPNYGYTFGSGTRLTVV.

As DNA, the CDR3 is TGTGCCAGCAGCTCGACGACAGGGATAGAGACCCAGTACTTC. This translates into CASSSTTGIETQYF. The rearrangement uses TRBV11-2 and TRBJ2-5, with 7 bases aligning to TRBD1. The trim removed 4 bases at V and 4 bases at J, leaving 6 bases unmatched. This CDR3 is built from 14 residues. The germline gives CDR1 SGHAT, CDR2 FQNNGV.

There are many counts of this clonotype. V usage is TRBV20-1 and J usage is TRBJ2-2; possibly TRBD2 for D (5 bases). Germline V gene data show CDR1 as DFQATT and CDR2 as SNEGSKA (reference sequence). V was trimmed by 0 bases and J by 4 bases, leaving 15 bases between them. This CDR3 has 16 residues. CDR3 region: CSARDFGGTFTGELFF. In DNA, the CDR3 is TGCAGTGCTAGAGATTTTGGAGGTACATTCACCGGGGAGCTGTTTTTT.

Ten or more counts support this clonotype. J is TRBJ1-6 and V is TRBV12-3 or TRBV12-4; weak D call: TRBD1 (6 bases). V lost 3 bases and J 7 bases, leaving 13 bases between the germline ends. CDR3 length: 15 residues. The CDR3 nucleotides are TGTGCCAGCAGTTTTTCGGGGGGCGGCAATTCACCCCTCCACTTT. It specifies CASSFSGGGNSPLHF.

The sample holds a few counts of this clonotype. The rearrangement uses TRBV6-5 and TRBJ1-5; the match to TRBD1 covers 8 bases. The CDR3 spans 17 residues. V shed 5 bases, J shed 3 bases, and the junction held 12 bases outside the gene matches. CDR1 MNHEY and CDR2 SVGAGI come from the germline V gene. As DNA, the CDR3 is TGTGCCAGCAGTCTAGTGGGACAGGCGAGGGACAATCAGCCCCAGCATTTT. Protein: CASSLVGQARDNQPQHF.

In nucleotides, the CDR3 is TGTGCCAGCAGCCGGGAGGGCGGCTTAAATGAGCAGTTCTTC. The encoded protein is CASSREGGLNEQFF. J is TRBJ2-1 and V is TRBV6-2 or TRBV6-3, with 8 bases aligning to TRBD2. CDR1 is MNHEY and CDR2 is SVGEGT in the germline V gene. Trimming at V came to 6 bases and at J to 7 bases, leaving 8 bases not matched to a gene. The CDR3 totals 14 residues.

As to this clonotype: This may be a read error, as it is one base from a much larger clone. V and J are TRBV11-2 and TRBJ2-7; 8 nucleotides agree with TRBD2. The CDR3 sequence is 16 residues long. Per the germline V gene, CDR1 is SGHAT and CDR2 is FQNNGV. The CDR3 is CVSSRDSGTFSYEQYF. DNA of the CDR3: TGTGTCAGCAGCCGGGATAGCGGGACGTTCTCCTACGAGCAGTACTTC.

This clonotype was counted at least ten times. The rearrangement joins TRBV19 to TRBJ2-1, with D uncertain. The CDR3 loop spans 15 amino acids. V was clipped by 5 bases and J by 0 bases, with 11 bases between them. Germline V gene lookup returns CDR1 LNHDA and CDR2 SQIVND (reference sequence). The DNA of the CDR3 is TGTGCCAGTAGTTCATCCGGCAGCTCCTACAATGAGCAGTTCTTC. Amino acid sequence: CASSSSGSSYNEQFF.

Many counts were recorded for this clonotype. The CDR3 nucleotides are TGTGCCACCAGCAGATCAGAAACAGGTAGACGCGAGCAGTACTTC. As protein: CATSRSETGRREQYF. V and J are TRBV15 and TRBJ2-7; perhaps TRBD1 as D (5 bases). The V gene lost 2 bases and the J gene lost 6 bases, with 17 bases spanning the gap. Germline values: CDR1 LNHNV, CDR2 YYDKDF (reference sequence). The CDR3 totals 15 residues.

This clonotype showed up just a few times. The rearrangement uses TRBV29-1 and TRBJ2-7; 7 nucleotides align to TRBD1. Germline V lookup: CDR1 SQVTM, CDR2 ANQGSEA. V shed 7 bases, J shed 8 bases, and the junction held 8 bases outside the gene matches. The CDR3 runs to 11 residues. CDR3 in DNA: TGCAGCGCCCCCACAGGGGATAAGCAGTACTTC. The encoded protein is CSAPTGDKQYF.

In its sample, this clonotype is medium-sized. The V gene is TRBV25-1, the J gene TRBJ1-4; D is perhaps TRBD1 (5 bases). The V end was cut by 1 base, the J end by 8 bases, with 23 bases between. Germline V gene data show CDR1 as MGHDK and CDR2 as SYGVNS. CDR3 length: 18 residues. This CDR3 is CASSESEEGTVSKEKLFF. In DNA form, the CDR3 reads TGTGCCAGCAGTGAATCGGAAGAAGGGACGGTCTCGAAGGAAAAACTGTTTTTT.

A few counts support this clonotype. The V gene is TRBV11-3, the J gene TRBJ1-1, with D perhaps matching TRBD1 (5 bases). Germline V gene data show CDR1 as SGHNT and CDR2 as YENEEA. With 6 bases removed from V and 0 bases from J, the gap between germline ends came to 11 bases. CDR3 size: 14 residues. CDR3 loop: CASSLGRLNTEAFF. The CDR3 nucleotides read TGTGCCAGCAGTTTGGGACGGCTGAACACTGAAGCTTTCTTT.

The chain combines TRBV4-1 with TRBJ2-7; D is perhaps TRBD2 (5 bases). Germline V gene lookup returns CDR1 MGHRA and CDR2 YSYEKL. V was pared by 0 bases and J by 2 bases, with 8 bases between. This CDR3 has 14 amino acids. The CDR3 region is CASSQDSAAYEQYF. In DNA form, the CDR3 reads TGCGCCAGCAGCCAAGATAGCGCGGCCTACGAGCAGTACTTC.

This clonotype was picked up many times. The rearrangement uses TRBV6-5 and TRBJ2-2; 11 nucleotides align to TRBD1. The CDR3 covers 14 residues. Germline-derived CDR1 and CDR2 are MNHEY and SVGAGI. Losses at the gene ends were 11 bases for V and 4 bases for J; bases not matched to a gene: 6. In DNA form, the CDR3 reads TGTGCCTCCGGGACAGGGGGAGGCACCGGGGAGCTGTTTTTT. Its translation is CASGTGGGTGELFF.

The table lists this clonotype with many counts. The chain combines TRBV29-1 with TRBJ2-1; 14 bases line up with TRBD2. The CDR3 extends over 15 amino acids. Trimming cost V 6 bases and J 6 bases; bases outside gene matches: 7. Germline CDR1 SQVTM, CDR2 ANQGSEA. This chain's CDR3 is CSVAGLAGVRNEQFF. CDR3 in DNA: TGCAGCGTCGCGGGACTAGCGGGAGTACGCAATGAGCAGTTCTTC.

This clonotype was detected only a few times. The chain uses TRBV12-3 or TRBV12-4 and TRBJ2-1, with TRBD2 as a possible D gene (7 bases). V shed 2 bases and J shed 6 bases, with 14 bases lying between them. CDR3 length: 15 amino acids. CDR3 sequence (DNA): TGTGCCAGCAGTTTACCCGAGGGGGGGGCCAATGAGCAGTTCTTC. Translated: CASSLPEGGANEQFF.